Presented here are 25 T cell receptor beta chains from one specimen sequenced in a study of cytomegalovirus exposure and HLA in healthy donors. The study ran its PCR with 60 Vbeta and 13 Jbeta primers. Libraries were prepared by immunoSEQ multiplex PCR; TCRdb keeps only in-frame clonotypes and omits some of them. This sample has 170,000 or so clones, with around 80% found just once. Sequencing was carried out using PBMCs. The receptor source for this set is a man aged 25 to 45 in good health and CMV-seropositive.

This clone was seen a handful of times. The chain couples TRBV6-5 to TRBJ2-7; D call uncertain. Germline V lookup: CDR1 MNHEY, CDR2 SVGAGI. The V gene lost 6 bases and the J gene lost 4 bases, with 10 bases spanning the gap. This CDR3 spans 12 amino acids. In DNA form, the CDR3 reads TGTGCCAGCAGAAACCAGGTTTACGAGCAGTACTTC. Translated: CASRNQVYEQYF.

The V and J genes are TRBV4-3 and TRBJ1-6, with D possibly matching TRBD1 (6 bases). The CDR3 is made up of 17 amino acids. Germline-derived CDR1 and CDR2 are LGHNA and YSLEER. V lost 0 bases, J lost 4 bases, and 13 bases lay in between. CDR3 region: CASSQDLQGSYNSPLHF. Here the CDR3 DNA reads TGCGCCAGCAGCCAAGACCTACAGGGATCTTATAATTCACCCCTCCACTTT.

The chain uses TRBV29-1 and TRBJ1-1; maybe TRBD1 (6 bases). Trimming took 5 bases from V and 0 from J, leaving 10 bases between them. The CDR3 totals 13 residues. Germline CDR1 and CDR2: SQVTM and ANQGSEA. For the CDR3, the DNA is TGCAGCGTTTTGAAGGGGGTGAACACTGAAGCTTTCTTT. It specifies CSVLKGVNTEAFF.

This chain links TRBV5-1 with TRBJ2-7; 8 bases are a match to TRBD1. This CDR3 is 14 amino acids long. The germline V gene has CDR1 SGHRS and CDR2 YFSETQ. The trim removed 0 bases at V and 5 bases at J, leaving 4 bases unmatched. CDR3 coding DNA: TGCGCCAGCAGCTTGGAAGGCAGGGGGCACGAGCAGTACTTC. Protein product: CASSLEGRGHEQYF. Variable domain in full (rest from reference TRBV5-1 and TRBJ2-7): KAGVTQTPRYLIKTRGQQVTLSCSPISGHRSVSWYQQTPGQGLQFLFEYFSETQRNKGNFPGRFSGRQFSNSRSEMNVSTLELGDSALYLCASSLEGRGHEQYFGPGTRLTVT.

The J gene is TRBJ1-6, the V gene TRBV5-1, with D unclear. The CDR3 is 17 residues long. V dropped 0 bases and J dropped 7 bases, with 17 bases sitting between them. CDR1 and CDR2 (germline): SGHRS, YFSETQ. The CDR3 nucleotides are TGCGCCAGCAGCTTGGGTCCGCGTCTGAACGGGAATTCACCCCTCCACTTT. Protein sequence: CASSLGPRLNGNSPLHF.

The CDR3 DNA sequence: TGTGCCAGTAGTAACCGAGGACTGTACAATGAGCAGTTCTTC. This encodes CASSNRGLYNEQFF. This sequence joins TRBV19 and TRBJ2-1, with D perhaps TRBD2 (5 bases). This CDR3 comprises 14 residues. CDR1 is LNHDA and CDR2 is SQIVND in the germline V gene (reference sequence). Trimming removed 4 bases at V and 4 bases at J, with 11 bases between.

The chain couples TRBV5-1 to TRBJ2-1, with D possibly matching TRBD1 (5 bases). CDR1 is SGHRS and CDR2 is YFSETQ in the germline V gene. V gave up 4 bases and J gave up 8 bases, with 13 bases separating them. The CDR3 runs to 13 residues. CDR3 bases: TGCGCCAGCAGCCAGGCCCTAGGGGATGAGCAGTTCTTC. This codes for CASSQALGDEQFF.

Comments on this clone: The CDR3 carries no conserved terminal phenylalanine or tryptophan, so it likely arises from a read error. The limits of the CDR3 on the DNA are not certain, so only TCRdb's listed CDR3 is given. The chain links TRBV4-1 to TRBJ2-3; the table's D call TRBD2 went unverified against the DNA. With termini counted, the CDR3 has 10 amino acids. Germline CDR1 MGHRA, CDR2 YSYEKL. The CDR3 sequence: CASSHRDLNL.

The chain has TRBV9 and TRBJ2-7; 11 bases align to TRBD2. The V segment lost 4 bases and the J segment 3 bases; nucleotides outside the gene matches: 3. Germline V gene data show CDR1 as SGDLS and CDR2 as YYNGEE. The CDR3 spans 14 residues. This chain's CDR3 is CASSSGLADYEQYF. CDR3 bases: TGTGCCAGCAGCTCGGGACTAGCGGACTACGAGCAGTACTTC.

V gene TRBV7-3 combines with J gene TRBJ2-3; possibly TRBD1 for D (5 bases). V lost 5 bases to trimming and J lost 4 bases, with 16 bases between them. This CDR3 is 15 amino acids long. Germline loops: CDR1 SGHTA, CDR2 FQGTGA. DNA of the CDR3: TGTGCCAGCAGCCCACGTTCAGGGTCCCCAGATACGCAGTATTTT. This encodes CASSPRSGSPDTQYF.

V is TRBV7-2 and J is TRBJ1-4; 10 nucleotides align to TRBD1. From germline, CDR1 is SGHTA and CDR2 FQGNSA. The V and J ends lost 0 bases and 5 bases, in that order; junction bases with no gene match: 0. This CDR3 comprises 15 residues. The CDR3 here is CASSLAGQGNEKLFF. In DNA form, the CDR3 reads TGTGCCAGCAGCTTAGCGGGACAGGGGAATGAAAAACTGTTTTTT.

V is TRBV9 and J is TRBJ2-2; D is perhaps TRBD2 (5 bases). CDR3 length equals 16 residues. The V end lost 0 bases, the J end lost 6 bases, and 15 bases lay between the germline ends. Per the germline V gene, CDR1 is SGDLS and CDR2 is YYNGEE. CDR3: CASSVGVSLASGELFF. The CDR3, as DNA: TGTGCCAGCAGCGTAGGAGTGAGTCTAGCTTCCGGGGAGCTGTTTTTT. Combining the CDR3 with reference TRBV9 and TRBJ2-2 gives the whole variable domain DSGVTQTPKHLITATGQRVTLRCSPRSGDLSVYWYQQSLDQGLQFLIQYYNGEERAKGNILERFSAQQFPDLHSELNLSSLELGDSALYFCASSVGVSLASGELFFGEGSRLTVL.

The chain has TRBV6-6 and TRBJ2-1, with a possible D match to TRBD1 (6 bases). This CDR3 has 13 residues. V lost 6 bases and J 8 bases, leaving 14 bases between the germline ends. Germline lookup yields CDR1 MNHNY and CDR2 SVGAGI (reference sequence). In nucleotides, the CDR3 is TGTGCCAGCAGGTCAGGGGTGTTCGATGAGCAGTTCTTC. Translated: CASRSGVFDEQFF.

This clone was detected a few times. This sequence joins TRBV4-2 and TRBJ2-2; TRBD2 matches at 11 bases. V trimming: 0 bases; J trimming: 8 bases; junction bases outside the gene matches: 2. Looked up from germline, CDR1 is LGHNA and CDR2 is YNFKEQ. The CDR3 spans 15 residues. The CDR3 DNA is TGTGCCAGCAGCCAAGATAGGACTAGCGGGGGGGAGCTGTTTTTT. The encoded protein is CASSQDRTSGGELFF.

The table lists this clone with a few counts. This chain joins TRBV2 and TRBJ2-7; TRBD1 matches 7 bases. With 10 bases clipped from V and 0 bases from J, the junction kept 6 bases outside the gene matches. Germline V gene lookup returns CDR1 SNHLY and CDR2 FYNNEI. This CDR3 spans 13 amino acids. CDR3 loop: CATTTGSSYEQYF. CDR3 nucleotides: TGTGCCACCACGACAGGGAGCTCCTACGAGCAGTACTTC.

CDR3 DNA sequence: TGTGCCACCAGCAGAATGACAGGATCCTACGAGCAGTACTTC. Its protein is CATSRMTGSYEQYF. The chain links TRBV15 to TRBJ2-7; tentative D call: TRBD1 (6 bases). Germline loops: CDR1 LNHNV, CDR2 YYDKDF (reference sequence). V shed 2 bases and J shed 1 base, with 9 bases lying between them. The length of the CDR3 is 14 residues. The whole variable domain, filled in from reference TRBV15 and TRBJ2-7, reads DAMVIQNPRYQVTQFGKPVTLSCSQTLNHNVMYWYQQKSSQAPKLLFHYYDKDFNNEADTPDNFQSRRPNTSFCFLDIRSPGLGDTAMYLCATSRMTGSYEQYFGPGTRLTVT.

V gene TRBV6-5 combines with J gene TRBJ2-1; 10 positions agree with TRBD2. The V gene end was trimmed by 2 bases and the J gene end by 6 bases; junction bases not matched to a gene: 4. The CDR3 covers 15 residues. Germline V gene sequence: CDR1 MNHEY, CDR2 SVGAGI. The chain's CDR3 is CASSYSGGAVNEQFF. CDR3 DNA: TGTGCCAGCAGTTACAGCGGGGGGGCAGTCAATGAGCAGTTCTTC.

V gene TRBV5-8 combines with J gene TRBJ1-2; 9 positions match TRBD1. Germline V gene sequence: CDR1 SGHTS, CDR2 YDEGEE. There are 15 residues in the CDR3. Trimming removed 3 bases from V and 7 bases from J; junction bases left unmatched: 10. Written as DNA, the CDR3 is TGTGCCAGCAGCTCCTACAGGGGGCAGGCGAGTGGCTACACCTTC. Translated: CASSSYRGQASGYTF.

The CDR3 nucleotides read TGTGCCAGCTCACCACTTGTAGCGGGAGTCAAGTTTAAGGGGACAGATACGCAGTATTTT. It specifies CASSPLVAGVKFKGTDTQYF. The chain uses TRBV18 and TRBJ2-3; TRBD2 matches at 9 bases. Trimming cost V 1 base and J 3 bases; bases outside gene matches: 17. CDR1 and CDR2 (germline): KGHSH, LQKENI. The length of the CDR3 is 20 residues.

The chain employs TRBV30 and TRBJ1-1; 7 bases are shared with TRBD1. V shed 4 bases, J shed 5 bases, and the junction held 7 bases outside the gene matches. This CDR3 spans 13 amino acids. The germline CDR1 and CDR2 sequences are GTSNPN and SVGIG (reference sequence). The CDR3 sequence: CAWTGIRGTEAFF. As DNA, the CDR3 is TGTGCCTGGACCGGGATCAGGGGGACTGAAGCTTTCTTT.

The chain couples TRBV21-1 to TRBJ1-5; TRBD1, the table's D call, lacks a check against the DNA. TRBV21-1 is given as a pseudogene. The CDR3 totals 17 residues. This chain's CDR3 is CASSTTRTGDGNQPQHF. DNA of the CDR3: TGTGCCAGCAGCACAACTAGGACAGGGGATGGCAATCAGCCCCAGCATTTT.

Written as DNA, the CDR3 is TGTGCCACCGGAGTGGGAGGGACTAATGAAAAACTGTTTTTT. This gives the protein CATGVGGTNEKLFF. The rearrangement uses TRBV19 and TRBJ1-4; D is unclear. The CDR3 loop spans 14 amino acids. The germline V and J ends were trimmed by 10 bases and 2 bases, with 14 bases remaining between them. Germline CDR1 LNHDA, CDR2 SQIVND (reference sequence). Complete variable domain (other parts from reference TRBV19 and TRBJ1-4): DGGITQSPKYLFRKEGQNVTLSCEQNLNHDAMYWYRQDPGQGLRLIYYSQIVNDFQKGDIAEGYSVSREKKESFPLTVTSAQKNPTAFYLCATGVGGTNEKLFFGSGTQLSVL.

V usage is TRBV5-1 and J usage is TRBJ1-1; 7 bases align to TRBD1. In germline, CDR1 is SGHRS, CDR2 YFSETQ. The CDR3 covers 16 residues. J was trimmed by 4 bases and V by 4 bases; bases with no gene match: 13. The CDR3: CASSLGPGQSATEAFF. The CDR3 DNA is TGCGCCAGCAGCCTGGGTCCGGGACAGTCGGCCACTGAAGCTTTCTTT.

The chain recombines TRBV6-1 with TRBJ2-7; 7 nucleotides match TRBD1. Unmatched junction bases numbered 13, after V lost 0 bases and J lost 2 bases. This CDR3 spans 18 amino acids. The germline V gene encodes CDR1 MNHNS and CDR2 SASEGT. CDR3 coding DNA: TGTGCCAGCAGTGAAGCCCTATCCGACAGGGACATCACCTACGAGCAGTACTTC. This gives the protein CASSEALSDRDITYEQYF.

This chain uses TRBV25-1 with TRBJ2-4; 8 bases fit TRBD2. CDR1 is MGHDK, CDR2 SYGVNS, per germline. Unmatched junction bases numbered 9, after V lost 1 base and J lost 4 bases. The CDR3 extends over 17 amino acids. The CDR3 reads CASSEFGSGETKNIQYF. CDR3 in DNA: TGTGCCAGCAGTGAATTTGGTAGCGGGGAAACTAAAAACATTCAGTACTTC.